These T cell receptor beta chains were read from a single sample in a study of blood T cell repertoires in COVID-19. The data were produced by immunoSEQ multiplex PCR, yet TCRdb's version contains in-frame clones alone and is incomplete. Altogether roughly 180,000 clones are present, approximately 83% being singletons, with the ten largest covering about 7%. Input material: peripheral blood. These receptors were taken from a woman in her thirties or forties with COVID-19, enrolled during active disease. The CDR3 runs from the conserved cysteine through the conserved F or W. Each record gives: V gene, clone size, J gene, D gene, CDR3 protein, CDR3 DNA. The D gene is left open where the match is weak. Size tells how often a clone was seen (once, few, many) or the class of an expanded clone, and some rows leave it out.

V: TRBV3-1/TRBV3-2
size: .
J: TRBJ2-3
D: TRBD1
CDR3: CASSQEDRATDTQYF
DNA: TGTGCCAGCAGCCAAGAGGACAGGGCCACAGATACGCAGTATTTT

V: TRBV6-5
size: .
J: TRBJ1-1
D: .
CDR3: CASMPRGNTEAFF
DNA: TGTGCCAGCATGCCGCGAGGGAACACTGAAGCTTTCTTT

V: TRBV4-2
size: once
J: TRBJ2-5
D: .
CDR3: CASSQPFQGEETQYF
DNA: TGTGCCAGCAGCCAACCATTCCAGGGTGAGGAGACCCAGTACTTC

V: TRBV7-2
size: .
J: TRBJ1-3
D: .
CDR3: CASSSVAGDGNTIYF
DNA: TGTGCCAGCAGCTCCGTTGCAGGGGACGGAAACACCATATATTTT

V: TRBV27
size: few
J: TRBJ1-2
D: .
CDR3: CASRPPTGFYGYTF
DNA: TGTGCCAGCAGACCTCCGACAGGCTTTTATGGCTACACCTTC

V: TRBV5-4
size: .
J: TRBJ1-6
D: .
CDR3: CASSLGVGRANSPLHF
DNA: TGTGCCAGCAGCTTGGGCGTGGGCAGGGCGAATTCACCCCTCCACTTT

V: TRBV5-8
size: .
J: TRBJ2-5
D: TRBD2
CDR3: CASSLVGGQETQYF
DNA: TGTGCCAGCAGCTTGGTCGGGGGGCAAGAGACCCAGTACTTC

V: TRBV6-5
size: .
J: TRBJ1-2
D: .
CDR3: CASRGQSSLYGYTF
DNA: TGTGCCAGCAGAGGACAGTCTTCCCTCTATGGCTACACCTTC

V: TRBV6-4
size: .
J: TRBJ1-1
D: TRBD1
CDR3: CASSVPGTAEAFF
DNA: TGTGCCAGCAGTGTTCCCGGGACAGCTGAAGCTTTCTTT

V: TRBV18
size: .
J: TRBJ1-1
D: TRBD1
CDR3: CASSPKVRGDNTEAFF
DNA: TGTGCCAGCTCACCAAAAGTCAGGGGGGATAACACTGAAGCTTTCTTT

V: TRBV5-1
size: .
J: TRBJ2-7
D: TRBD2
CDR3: CASSLGTSSYEQYF
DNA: TGCGCCAGCAGCTTAGGGACTAGCTCCTACGAGCAGTACTTC

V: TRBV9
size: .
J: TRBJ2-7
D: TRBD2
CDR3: CASSVDRLAGFSYEQYF
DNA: TGTGCCAGCAGCGTAGATCGACTAGCGGGTTTCTCCTACGAGCAGTACTTC

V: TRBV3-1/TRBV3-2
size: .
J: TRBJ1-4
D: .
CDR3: CASSQQVTNEKLFF
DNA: TGTGCCAGCAGCCAGCAGGTGACTAATGAAAAACTGTTTTTT

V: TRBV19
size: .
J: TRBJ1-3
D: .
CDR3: CASSILPGNGNTIYF
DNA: TGTGCCAGTAGTATACTCCCGGGTAACGGAAACACCATATATTTT

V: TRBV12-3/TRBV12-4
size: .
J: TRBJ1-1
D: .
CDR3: CASSTGYAEAFF
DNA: TGTGCCAGCAGTACCGGGTACGCTGAAGCTTTCTTT

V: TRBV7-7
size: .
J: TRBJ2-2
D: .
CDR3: CASSPRGQSLGTGELFF
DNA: TGTGCTAGCAGCCCGCGGGGACAGTCCCTAGGGACCGGGGAGCTGTTTTTT

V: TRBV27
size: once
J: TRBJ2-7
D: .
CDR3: CASSFSGSYYEQYF
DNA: TGTGCCAGCAGTTTCTCCGGGTCCTACTACGAGCAGTACTTC

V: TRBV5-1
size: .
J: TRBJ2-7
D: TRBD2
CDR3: CASRSMISLAGVGEQYF
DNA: TGCGCCAGCAGATCTATGATCAGCCTAGCGGGAGTGGGGGAGCAGTACTTC

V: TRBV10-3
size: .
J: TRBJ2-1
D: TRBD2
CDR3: CAISGGANEQFF
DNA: TGTGCCATCAGCGGGGGGGCCAATGAGCAGTTCTTC

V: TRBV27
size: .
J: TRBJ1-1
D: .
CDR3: CASTRTGGTEAFF
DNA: TGTGCCAGCACCCGGACTGGAGGCACTGAAGCTTTCTTT

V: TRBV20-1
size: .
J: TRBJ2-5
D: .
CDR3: CSATREETQYF
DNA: TGCAGTGCTACGAGGGAAGAGACCCAGTACTTC

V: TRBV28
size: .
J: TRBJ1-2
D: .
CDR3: CASSFVNYGYTF
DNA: TGTGCCAGCAGTTTTGTAAACTATGGCTACACCTTC

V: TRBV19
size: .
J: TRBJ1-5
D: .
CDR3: CASSSPAGVGNQPQHF
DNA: TGTGCCAGTAGTAGCCCCGCAGGGGTTGGCAATCAGCCCCAGCATTTT

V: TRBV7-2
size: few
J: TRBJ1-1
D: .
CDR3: CASSLAWNTEAFF
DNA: TGTGCCAGCAGCTTAGCCTGGAACACTGAAGCTTTCTTT

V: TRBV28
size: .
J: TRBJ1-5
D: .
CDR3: CASSLAGGTYSNQPQHF
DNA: TGTGCCAGCAGTCTGGCTGGAGGGACCTATAGCAATCAGCCCCAGCATTTT

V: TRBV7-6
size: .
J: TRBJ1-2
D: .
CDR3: CASSLVRSRAF
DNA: TGTGCCAGCAGCTTAGTACGGTCACGCGCCTTC

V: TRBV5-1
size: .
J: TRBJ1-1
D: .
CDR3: CASTEQANTEAFF
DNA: TGCGCCAGCACGGAACAGGCGAACACTGAAGCTTTCTTT

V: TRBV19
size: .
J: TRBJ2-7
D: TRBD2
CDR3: CASSMTSGSAYEQYF
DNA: TGTGCCAGTAGTATGACTAGCGGGTCTGCCTACGAGCAGTACTTC

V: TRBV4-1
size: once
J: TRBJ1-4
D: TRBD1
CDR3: CASSQKGQSNEKLFF
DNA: TGCGCCAGCAGCCAAAAGGGACAGAGTAATGAAAAACTGTTTTTT

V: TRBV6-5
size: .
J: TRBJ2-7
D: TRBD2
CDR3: CASNPGTSKSEQYF
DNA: TGTGCCAGCAACCCCGGGACTAGCAAGTCCGAGCAGTACTTC

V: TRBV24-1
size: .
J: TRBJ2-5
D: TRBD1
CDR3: CATSDSRTGQETQYF
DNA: TGTGCCACCAGTGATTCGAGGACAGGGCAAGAGACCCAGTACTTC

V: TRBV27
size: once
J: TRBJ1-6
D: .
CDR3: CASSFWGVQGQSNSPLHF
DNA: TGTGCCAGCAGTTTTTGGGGCGTGCAGGGGCAGAGTAATTCACCCCTCCACTTT

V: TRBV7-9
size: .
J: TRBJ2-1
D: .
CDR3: CASSRGLSAYNEQFF
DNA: TGTGCCAGCAGCCGTGGACTCAGCGCCTACAATGAGCAGTTCTTC

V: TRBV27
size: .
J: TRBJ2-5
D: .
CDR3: CASSLRRRGTQYF
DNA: TGTGCCAGCAGTTTACGGAGGCGGGGGACCCAGTACTTC

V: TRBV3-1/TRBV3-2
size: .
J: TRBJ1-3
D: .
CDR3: CASSLPPSSGNTIYF
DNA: TGTGCCAGCAGCCTCCCCCCCAGCTCTGGAAACACCATATATTTT

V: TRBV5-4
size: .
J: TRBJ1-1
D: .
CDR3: CASSLPGLESTEAFF
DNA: TGTGCCAGCAGCTTGCCCGGGTTGGAGAGCACTGAAGCTTTCTTT

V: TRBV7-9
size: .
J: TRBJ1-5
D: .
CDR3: CASSPPGVSQYQPQHF
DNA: TGTGCCAGCAGCCCTCCGGGAGTTAGTCAGTATCAGCCCCAGCATTTT

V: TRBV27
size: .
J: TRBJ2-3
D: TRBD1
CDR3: CASSLSRTGGTDTQYF
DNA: TGTGCCAGCAGTTTATCGAGGACAGGGGGAACAGATACGCAGTATTTT

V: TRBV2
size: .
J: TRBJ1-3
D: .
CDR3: CASSVFSGNTIYF
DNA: TGTGCCAGCAGTGTCTTCTCTGGAAACACCATATATTTT

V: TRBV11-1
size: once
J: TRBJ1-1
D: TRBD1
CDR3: CASSRQGGTEAFF
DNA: TGTGCCAGCAGCCGACAGGGCGGTACTGAAGCTTTCTTT

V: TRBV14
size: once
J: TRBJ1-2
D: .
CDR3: CASSQVGQSAYGYTF
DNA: TGTGCCAGCAGCCAAGTAGGACAGTCTGCTTATGGCTACACCTTC

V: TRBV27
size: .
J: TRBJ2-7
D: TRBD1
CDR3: CASLPGTGNYEQYF
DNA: TGTGCCAGCTTGCCCGGGACAGGAAACTACGAGCAGTACTTC

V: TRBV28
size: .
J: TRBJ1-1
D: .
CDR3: CAGQTAVNTEAFF
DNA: TGTGCCGGGCAGACAGCAGTGAACACTGAAGCTTTCTTT

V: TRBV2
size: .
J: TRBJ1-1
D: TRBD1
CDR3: CASSAARGPYTEAFF
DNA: TGTGCCAGCAGTGCGGCCAGGGGGCCTTACACTGAAGCTTTCTTT

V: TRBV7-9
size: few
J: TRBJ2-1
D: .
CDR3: CASSPGLGLNEQFF
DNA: TGTGCCAGCAGCCCGGGGTTAGGCCTAAATGAGCAGTTCTTC

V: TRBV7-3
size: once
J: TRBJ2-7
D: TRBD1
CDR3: CASSSPGQGALREQYF
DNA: TGTGCCAGCAGCTCTCCGGGACAGGGTGCTTTAAGGGAGCAGTACTTC

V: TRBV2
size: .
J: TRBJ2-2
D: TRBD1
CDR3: CASGTGNTGELFF
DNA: TGTGCCAGCGGGACAGGGAACACCGGGGAGCTGTTTTTT

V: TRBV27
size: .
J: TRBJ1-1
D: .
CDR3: CASSFVERWNRENTEAFF
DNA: TGTGCCAGCAGTTTTGTGGAGAGGTGGAACAGGGAGAACACTGAAGCTTTCTTT

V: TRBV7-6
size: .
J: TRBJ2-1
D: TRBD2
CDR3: CASSLRERGGSDEQFF
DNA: TGTGCCAGCAGCTTAAGGGAGCGGGGGGGCTCGGATGAGCAGTTCTTC

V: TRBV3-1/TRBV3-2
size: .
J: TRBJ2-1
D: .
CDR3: CASSQVAGEQFF
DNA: TGTGCCAGCAGCCAAGTTGCGGGTGAGCAGTTCTTC